This TCR beta chain emerged from a study of T cell repertoires in cytomegalovirus infection. In the study overall: Recently identified HLA-C-restricted CMV epitopes were used, and well-studied HLA-B-restricted CMV epitopes were used as well. Public signatures in TCR beta pointed to CMV infection and matching HLA type.

V lost 4 bases and J 3 bases, leaving 7 bases between the germline ends. The CDR3 is 13 amino acids. Germline V gene sequence: CDR1 SGHVS, CDR2 FQNEAQ. Study-wide results and caveats: Dominating the ex vivo response were TCR beta clonotypes that were CMV-specific and HLA-C-restricted.

MiXCR, run by TCRdb on the reads, gives a single entry per CDR3 protein. The table lists some 220,000 distinct CDR3 sequences, approximately 38% of them singletons. This clonotype was counted only a few times. Its matching antigen is unknown. The genes are TRBV7-8 and TRBJ1-5, with D possibly TRBD1 on 5 matching bases. The receptor's source is a human donor in good health (CMV status not recorded). Some clones in this sample may be carry-over from other donors' samples. The sequences come from CD8+ T cells from cultured PBMCs, collected from culture after CMV antigen stimulation. The CDR3 loop reads CASSSRDNQPQHF. CDR3 DNA: TGTGCCAGCAGCTCCAGGGACAATCAGCCCCAGCATTTT.